These 8 T cell receptor beta chains originate from one sample sequenced in a study of glioma-infiltrating T cells. Amplification of TCR alpha and beta CDR3 regions from RNA used iRepertoire nested multiplex PCR. MiXCR, run by TCRdb on the multiplex PCR reads, gives a single entry per CDR3 protein. The sample lists some 90,000 distinct CDR3 sequences, about 40% occurring once. Material for sequencing was glioma tissue, nonneoplastic brain tissue, or PBMCs (not recorded which). The receptors were gathered from a human donor with low-grade glioma or glioblastoma, undergoing nonglioma brain surgery, or in good health (not recorded which).

As concerns this clonotype: A read error is possible here, since a much larger clone lies one base away. No conserved phenylalanine or tryptophan ends this CDR3, so it is likely a read error. The J gene is TRBJ2-4, the V gene TRBV12-5; D gene uncertain. The V gene lost 5 bases and the J gene lost 6 bases, with 5 bases spanning the gap. CDR1 is LGHNT and CDR2 is FRNRAP in the germline V gene. The CDR3 is made up of 11 amino acids. CDR3 residues: CASGTGNIQYL. The CDR3 nucleotides are TGTGCTAGTGGTACGGGAAACATTCAGTACCTC.

This clonotype was observed at least ten times. CDR3 nucleotide sequence: TGTGCCAGCAGCGCGAGACCGGGACAGGGGGCTTCTCCGAACACCGGGGAGCTGTTTTTT. Amino acid sequence: CASSARPGQGASPNTGELFF. The chain carries TRBV9 and TRBJ2-2, with TRBD1 identical over 12 bases. After removal of 3 bases from V and 0 bases from J, the junction contained 12 bases not matched to a gene. Germline-derived CDR1 and CDR2 are SGDLS and YYNGEE. The CDR3 totals 20 residues.

This clonotype was recorded many times. The genes are TRBV28 and TRBJ1-5; unclear D gene. The CDR3 runs 13 residues. V lost 5 bases, J lost 0 bases, and 5 bases lay in between. The germline V gene has CDR1 MDHEN and CDR2 SYDVKM. CDR3 amino acids: CASSPDSNQPQHF. The DNA for the CDR3 is TGTGCCAGCAGTCCTGATAGCAATCAGCCCCAGCATTTT.

This clonotype was seen many times. The CDR3 coding sequence is TGTGCCAGCGGACAGGGGGGCGTCTATGGCTACACCTTC. This codes for CASGQGGVYGYTF. V is TRBV6-1 and J is TRBJ1-2, with 10 bases that match TRBD1. CDR1 and CDR2 from the germline V gene are MNHNS and SASEGT. CDR3 length: 13 amino acids. Germline trimming cut 8 bases from V and 4 bases from J; bases unmatched to any gene: 4.

In its sample, this clonotype was seen many times. J is TRBJ1-2 and V is TRBV7-8; 8 nucleotides agree with TRBD1. This CDR3 region has 14 residues. The V and J ends lost 1 base and 8 bases, in that order; junction bases with no gene match: 6. Germline CDR1 reads SGHVS; CDR2 reads FQNEAQ. CDR3 sequence (DNA): TGTGCCAGCAGCTTAGGCCAGGGGGCGTGGGGCTACACCTTC. The encoded protein is CASSLGQGAWGYTF.

With regard to this clonotype: A much larger clone differs from this one at a single base, so this may be a read error. The CDR3 region is CASSFGGKLDTKYF. DNA of the CDR3: TGTGCCAGCAGTTTTGGCGGGAAGTTGGATACGAAGTATTTT. The rearrangement joins TRBV12-3 or TRBV12-4 to TRBJ2-3, with a weak D call TRBD2 (6 bases). CDR3 length: 14 amino acids.

This clonotype showed up many times. The chain is built from TRBV7-2 and TRBJ1-4, with D possibly being TRBD1 (5 bases). The V gene's germline CDR1 is SGHTA and CDR2 FQGNSA. V lost 1 base and J lost 7, with 10 bases in between. The CDR3 is 14 residues long. CDR3 DNA sequence: TGTGCCAGCAGCTTAGTCAGGGAGAGTGAAAAACTGTTTTTT. Translation gives CASSLVRESEKLFF.

This clonotype was found many times. J is TRBJ2-7 and V is TRBV6-2 or TRBV6-3, with D possibly being TRBD1 (5 bases). Germline V lookup: CDR1 MNHEY, CDR2 SVGEGT. The ends were cut back, 5 bases at V and 1 base at J, with 9 bases in the middle. The CDR3 totals 13 residues. The CDR3 spells CASSTTVSYEQYF. CDR3 sequence (DNA): TGTGCCAGCAGTACGACAGTTTCCTACGAGCAGTACTTC.